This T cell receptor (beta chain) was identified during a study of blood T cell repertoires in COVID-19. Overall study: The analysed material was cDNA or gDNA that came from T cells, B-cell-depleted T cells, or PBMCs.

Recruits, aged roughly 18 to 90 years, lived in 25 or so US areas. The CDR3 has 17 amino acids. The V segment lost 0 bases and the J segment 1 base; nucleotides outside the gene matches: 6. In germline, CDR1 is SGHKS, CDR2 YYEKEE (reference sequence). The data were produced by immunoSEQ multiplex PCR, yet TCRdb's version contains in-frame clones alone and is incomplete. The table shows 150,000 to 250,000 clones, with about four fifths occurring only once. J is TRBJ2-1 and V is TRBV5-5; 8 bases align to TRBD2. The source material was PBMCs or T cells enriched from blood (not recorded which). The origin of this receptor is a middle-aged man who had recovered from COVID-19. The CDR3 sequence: CASSLVGLAASYNEQFF. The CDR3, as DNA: TGTGCCAGCAGCTTGGTTGGACTAGCTGCTTCCTACAATGAGCAGTTCTTC.